This T cell receptor (beta chain) is drawn from a study of blood T cell repertoires in COVID-19. Study-level background: Both acute and convalescent COVID-19 samples were obtained from the United States, Italy and Spain.

The protocol was immunoSEQ multiplex PCR, while the TCRdb copy is restricted to in-frame clones and leaves out a portion. The sample comprises some 240,000 clones, 75% to 85% of which are singletons, and 1.2% to 1.5% rests with the top ten. The clonotype comes from a woman in her forties who had recovered from COVID-19. The sequenced sample was peripheral blood.

The CDR3 DNA reads TGTGCCAGCAGCTTCTTAGCGGGGGGCCTAAAGAACGAGCAGTACTTC. This codes for CASSFLAGGLKNEQYF. V gene TRBV11-1 combines with J gene TRBJ2-7; TRBD2 agrees at 10 bases. The CDR3 spans 16 residues. With V trimmed by 3 bases and J by 5 bases, 10 bases remained unmatched. Germline V CDR1 and CDR2: SGHAT, FQDESV (reference sequence).